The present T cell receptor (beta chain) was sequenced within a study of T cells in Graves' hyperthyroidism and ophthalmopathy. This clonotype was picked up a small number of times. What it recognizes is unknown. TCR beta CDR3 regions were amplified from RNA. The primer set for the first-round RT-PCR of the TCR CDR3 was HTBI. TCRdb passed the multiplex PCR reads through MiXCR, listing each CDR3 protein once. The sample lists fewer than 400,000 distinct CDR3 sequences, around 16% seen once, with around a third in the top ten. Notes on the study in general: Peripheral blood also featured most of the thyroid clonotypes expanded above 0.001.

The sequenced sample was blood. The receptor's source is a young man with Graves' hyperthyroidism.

This CDR3 is CASSPLLGDREGYTF. The CDR3, as DNA: TGTGCCAGCTCACCACTCTTGGGCGACCGCGAAGGCTACACCTTC. J is TRBJ1-2 and V is TRBV18; D is uncertain. Germline CDR1 reads KGHSH; CDR2 reads LQKENI. Trimming took off 1 base at V and 8 bases at J, with 17 bases between the two ends. The CDR3 is made up of 15 amino acids.